This TCR beta chain came from a study of cytomegalovirus exposure and HLA in healthy donors. This CDR3 is 12 amino acids long. V lost 2 bases and J lost 6; bases outside the gene matches: 1. CDR1 MNHNY and CDR2 SVGAGI come from the germline V gene (reference sequence). The PCR had 60 Vbeta and 13 Jbeta primers. Libraries were prepared by immunoSEQ multiplex PCR; TCRdb keeps only in-frame clonotypes and omits some of them. This repertoire shows under 200,000 clones, around 80% found once; its top ten account for under 0.75%. The clonotype was recovered from a woman aged 35 to 49 in good health and CMV-seronegative. The chain recombines TRBV6-6 with TRBJ2-7, with 7 bases that match TRBD1. The sequenced material came from PBMCs. The CDR3 bases are TGTGCCAGCAGTTACGGGACAGCCGAGCAGTACTTC. Translating it yields CASSYGTAEQYF.